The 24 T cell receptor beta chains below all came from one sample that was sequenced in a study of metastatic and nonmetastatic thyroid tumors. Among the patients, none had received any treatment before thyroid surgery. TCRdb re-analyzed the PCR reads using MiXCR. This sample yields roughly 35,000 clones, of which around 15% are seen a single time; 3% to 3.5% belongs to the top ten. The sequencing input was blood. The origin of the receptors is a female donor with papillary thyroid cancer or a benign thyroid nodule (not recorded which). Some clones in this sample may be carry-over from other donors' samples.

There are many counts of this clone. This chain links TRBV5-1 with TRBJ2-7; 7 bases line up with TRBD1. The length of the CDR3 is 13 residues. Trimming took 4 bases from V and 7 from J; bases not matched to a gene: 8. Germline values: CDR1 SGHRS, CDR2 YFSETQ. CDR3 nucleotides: TGCGCCAGCAGCGCTTTGTCACAGGGGGAGCAGTACTTC. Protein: CASSALSQGEQYF. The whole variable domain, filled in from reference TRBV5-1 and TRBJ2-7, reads KAGVTQTPRYLIKTRGQQVTLSCSPISGHRSVSWYQQTPGQGLQFLFEYFSETQRNKGNFPGRFSGRQFSNSRSEMNVSTLELGDSALYLCASSALSQGEQYFGPGTRLTVT.

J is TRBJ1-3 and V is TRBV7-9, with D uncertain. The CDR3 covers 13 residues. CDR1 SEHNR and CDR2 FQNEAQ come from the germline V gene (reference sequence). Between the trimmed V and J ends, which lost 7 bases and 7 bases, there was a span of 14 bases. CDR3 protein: CASMASPGNTIYF. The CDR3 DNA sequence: TGTGCCAGCATGGCGTCTCCCGGTAACACCATATATTTT.

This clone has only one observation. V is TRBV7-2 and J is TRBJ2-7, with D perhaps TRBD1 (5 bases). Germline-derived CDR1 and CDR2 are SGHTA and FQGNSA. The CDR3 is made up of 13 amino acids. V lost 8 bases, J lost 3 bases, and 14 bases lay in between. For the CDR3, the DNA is TGTGCCAGCGCCTGTACAGGCCTCTACGAGCAGTACTTC. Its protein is CASACTGLYEQYF.

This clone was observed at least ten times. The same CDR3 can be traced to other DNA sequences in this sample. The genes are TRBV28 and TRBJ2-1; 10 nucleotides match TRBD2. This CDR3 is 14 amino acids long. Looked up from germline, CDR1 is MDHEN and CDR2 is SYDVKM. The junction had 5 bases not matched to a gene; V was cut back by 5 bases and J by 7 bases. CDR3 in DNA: TGTGCCAGCAGTCTTAGCGGGAGGAGAAATGAGCAGTTCTTC. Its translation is CASSLSGRRNEQFF.

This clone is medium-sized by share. The CDR3 reads CASSEGWERDGYTF. The CDR3 nucleotides are TGTGCCAGCAGTGAAGGCTGGGAGAGGGATGGCTACACCTTC. The rearrangement joins TRBV6-1 to TRBJ1-2; D gene uncertain. The CDR3 totals 14 residues. Germline CDR1 and CDR2: MNHNS and SASEGT. V was cut by 1 base and J by 6 bases, with 12 bases left in between.

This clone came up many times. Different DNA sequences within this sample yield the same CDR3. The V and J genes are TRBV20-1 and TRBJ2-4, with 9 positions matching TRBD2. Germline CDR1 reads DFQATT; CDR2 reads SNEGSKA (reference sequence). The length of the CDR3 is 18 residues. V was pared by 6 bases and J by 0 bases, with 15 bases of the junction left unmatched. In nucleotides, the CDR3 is TGCAGTGCCACTCCACTAGCGGGCCCTTCCTTAGCCAAAAACATTCAGTACTTC. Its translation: CSATPLAGPSLAKNIQYF.

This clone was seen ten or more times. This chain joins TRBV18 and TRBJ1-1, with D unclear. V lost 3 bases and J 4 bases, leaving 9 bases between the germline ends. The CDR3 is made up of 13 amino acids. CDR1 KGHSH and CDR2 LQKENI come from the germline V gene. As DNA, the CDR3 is TGTGCCAGCTCACCCCCGCAGACCACTGAAGCTTTCTTT. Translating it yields CASSPPQTTEAFF.

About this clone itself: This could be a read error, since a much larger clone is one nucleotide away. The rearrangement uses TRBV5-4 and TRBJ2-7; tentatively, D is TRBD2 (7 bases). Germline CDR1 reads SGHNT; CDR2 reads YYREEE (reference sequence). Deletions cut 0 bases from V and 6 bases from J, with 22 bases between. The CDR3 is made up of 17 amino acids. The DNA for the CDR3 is TGTGCCAGCAGCTTGGCGGCCGGGGGGCTATCTGTTTCCGAGCAGTACTTC. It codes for CASSLAAGGLSVSEQYF.

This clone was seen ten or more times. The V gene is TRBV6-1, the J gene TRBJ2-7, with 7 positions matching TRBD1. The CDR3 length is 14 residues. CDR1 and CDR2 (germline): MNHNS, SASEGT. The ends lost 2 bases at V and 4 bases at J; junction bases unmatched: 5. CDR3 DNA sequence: TGTGCCAGCAGTGAATACGACAGGGAGTACGAGCAGTACTTC. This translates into CASSEYDREYEQYF.

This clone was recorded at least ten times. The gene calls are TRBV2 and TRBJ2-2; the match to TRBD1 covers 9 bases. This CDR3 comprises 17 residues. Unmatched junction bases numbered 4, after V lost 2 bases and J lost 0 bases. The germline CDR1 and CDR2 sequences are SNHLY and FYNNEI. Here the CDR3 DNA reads TGTGCCAGCAGTGAACCGGACAGGGGATCGAACACCGGGGAGCTGTTTTTT. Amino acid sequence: CASSEPDRGSNTGELFF.

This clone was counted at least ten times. In DNA form, the CDR3 reads TGTGCCAGCACCATCGGGCGGGCGAGTTACGAGCAGTACTTC. This gives the protein CASTIGRASYEQYF. This rearrangement joins TRBV28 to TRBJ2-7, with D perhaps TRBD2 (5 bases). This CDR3 comprises 14 residues. V was shortened by 7 bases and J by 4 bases, with 17 bases between the two germline ends. Per the germline V gene, CDR1 is MDHEN and CDR2 is SYDVKM. Supplemented by reference TRBV28 and TRBJ2-7, the full variable domain reads DVKVTQSSRYLVKRTGEKVFLECVQDMDHENMFWYRQDPGLGLRLIYFSYDVKMKEKGDIPEGYSVSREKKERFSLILESASTNQTSMYLCASTIGRASYEQYFGPGTRLTVT.

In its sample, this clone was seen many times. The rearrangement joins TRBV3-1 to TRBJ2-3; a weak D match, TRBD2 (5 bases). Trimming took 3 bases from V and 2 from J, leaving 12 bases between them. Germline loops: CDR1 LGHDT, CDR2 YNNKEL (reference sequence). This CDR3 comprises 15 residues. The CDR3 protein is CASSQRVGNTDTQYF. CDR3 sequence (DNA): TGTGCCAGCAGCCAGAGGGTCGGTAACACAGATACGCAGTATTTT.

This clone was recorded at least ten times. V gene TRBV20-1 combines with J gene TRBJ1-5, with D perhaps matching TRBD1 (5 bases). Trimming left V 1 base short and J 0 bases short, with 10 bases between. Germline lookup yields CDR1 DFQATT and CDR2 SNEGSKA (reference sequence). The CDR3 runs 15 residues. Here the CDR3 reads CSARGDSYSNQPQHF. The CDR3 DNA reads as TGCAGTGCTAGAGGTGACAGCTATAGCAATCAGCCCCAGCATTTT.

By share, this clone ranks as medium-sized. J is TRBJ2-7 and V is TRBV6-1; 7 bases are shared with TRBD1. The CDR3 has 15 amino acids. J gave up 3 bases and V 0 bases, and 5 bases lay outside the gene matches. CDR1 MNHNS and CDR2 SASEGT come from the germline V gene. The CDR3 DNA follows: TGTGCCAGCAGTGAAGCTGACGGGACAGTCTACGAGCAGTACTTC. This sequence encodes CASSEADGTVYEQYF.

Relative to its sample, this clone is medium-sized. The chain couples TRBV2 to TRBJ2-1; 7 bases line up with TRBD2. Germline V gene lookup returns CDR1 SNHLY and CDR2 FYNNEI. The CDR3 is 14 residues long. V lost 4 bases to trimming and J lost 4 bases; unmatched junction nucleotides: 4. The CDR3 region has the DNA TGTGCCAGCAGTGGGCTAGCGGAGTACAATGAGCAGTTCTTC. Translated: CASSGLAEYNEQFF.

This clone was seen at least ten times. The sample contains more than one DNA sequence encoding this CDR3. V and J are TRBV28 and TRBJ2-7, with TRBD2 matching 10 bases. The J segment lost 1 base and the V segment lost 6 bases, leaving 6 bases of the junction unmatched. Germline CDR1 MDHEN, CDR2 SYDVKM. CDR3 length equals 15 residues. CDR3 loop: CASRRQREGSYEQYF. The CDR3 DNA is TGTGCCAGCAGACGCCAGCGGGAGGGATCCTACGAGCAGTACTTC.

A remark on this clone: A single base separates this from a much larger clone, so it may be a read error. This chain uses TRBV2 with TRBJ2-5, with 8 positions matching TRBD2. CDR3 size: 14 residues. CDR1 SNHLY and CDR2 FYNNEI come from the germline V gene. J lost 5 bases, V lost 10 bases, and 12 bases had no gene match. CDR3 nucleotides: TGTGCCACACTAGCGGCTGACTTCCACGAGACCCAGTACTTC. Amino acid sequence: CATLAADFHETQYF.

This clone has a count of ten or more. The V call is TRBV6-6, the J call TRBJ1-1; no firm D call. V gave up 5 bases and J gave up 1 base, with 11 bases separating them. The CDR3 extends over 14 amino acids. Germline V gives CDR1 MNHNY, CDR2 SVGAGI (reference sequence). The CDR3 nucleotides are TGTGCCAGCAGTATACTGGAGGAGAACACTGAAGCTTTCTTT. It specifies CASSILEENTEAFF.

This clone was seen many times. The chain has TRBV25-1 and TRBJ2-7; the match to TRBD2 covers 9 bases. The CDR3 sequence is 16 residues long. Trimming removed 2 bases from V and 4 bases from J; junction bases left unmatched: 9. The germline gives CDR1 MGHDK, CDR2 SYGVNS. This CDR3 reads CASSERETSGPYEQYF. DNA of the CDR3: TGTGCCAGCAGTGAACGAGAGACTAGCGGACCATACGAGCAGTACTTC.

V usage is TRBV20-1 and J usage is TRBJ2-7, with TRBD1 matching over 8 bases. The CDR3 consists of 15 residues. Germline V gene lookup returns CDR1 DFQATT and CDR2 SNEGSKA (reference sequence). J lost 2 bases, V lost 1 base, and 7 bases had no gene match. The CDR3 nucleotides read TGCAGTGCTAGAGGGGACGACAGGGGCCCCTACGAGCAGTACTTC. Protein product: CSARGDDRGPYEQYF.

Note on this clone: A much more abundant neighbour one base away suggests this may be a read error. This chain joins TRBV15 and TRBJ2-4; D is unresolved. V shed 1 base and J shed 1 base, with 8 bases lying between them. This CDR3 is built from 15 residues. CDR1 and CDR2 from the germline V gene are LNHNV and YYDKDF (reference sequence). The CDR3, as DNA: TGTGCCACCAGCAGAGTGGGTGTTGCCAAAAACATTCAGTACTTC. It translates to CATSRVGVAKNIQYF.

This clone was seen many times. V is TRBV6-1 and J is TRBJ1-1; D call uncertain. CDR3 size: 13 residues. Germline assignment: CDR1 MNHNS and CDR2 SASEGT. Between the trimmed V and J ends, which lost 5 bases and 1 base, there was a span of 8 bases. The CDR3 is CASSPYKNTEAFF. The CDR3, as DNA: TGTGCCAGCAGTCCCTACAAGAACACTGAAGCTTTCTTT.

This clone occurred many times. The CDR3 loop is CAWSVGTSGTEQFF. As DNA, the CDR3 is TGTGCCTGGAGTGTAGGTACTAGCGGGACTGAGCAGTTCTTC. The chain is built from TRBV30 and TRBJ2-1; TRBD2 matches 10 bases. From germline, CDR1 is GTSNPN and CDR2 SVGIG (reference sequence). V dropped 0 bases and J dropped 9; count of bases not matched to a gene: 5. This CDR3 is 14 amino acids long.

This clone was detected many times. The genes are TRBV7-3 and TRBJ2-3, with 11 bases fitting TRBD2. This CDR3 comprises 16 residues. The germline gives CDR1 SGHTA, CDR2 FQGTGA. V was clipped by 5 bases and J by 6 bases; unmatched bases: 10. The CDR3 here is CASSTNVAGGPDTQYF. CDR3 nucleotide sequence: TGTGCCAGCAGCACTAACGTAGCGGGAGGGCCCGATACGCAGTATTTT.